What follows describes a single TCR beta chain. The antigen is not known. The data were obtained in a study of OX40 agonist ivuxolimab in advanced cancers. Measured with immunoSEQ multiplex PCR; TCRdb has only the in-frame clones, and not every one. The sample holds about 46,000 clones, 91% seen once. V lost 0 bases, J lost 2 bases, and 6 bases lay in between. The CDR3 has 14 residues. CDR1 is SGDLS and CDR2 is YYNGEE in the germline V gene. Points from the study as a whole: Expanded clones were, on average, more numerous among CD8+ T cells than CD4+.

This receptor was taken from an adult with an advanced solid tumor such as melanoma, head and neck, liver or kidney cancer. Source: CD4+ or CD8+ T cells sorted from blood, taken in a trial of the OX40 agonist ivuxolimab. The chain has TRBV9 and TRBJ1-5; a weak D match, TRBD1 (5 bases). The CDR3 nucleotides are TGTGCCAGCAGCGTAGGAGGGGGCAATCAGCCCCAGCATTTT. Its protein is CASSVGGGNQPQHF.